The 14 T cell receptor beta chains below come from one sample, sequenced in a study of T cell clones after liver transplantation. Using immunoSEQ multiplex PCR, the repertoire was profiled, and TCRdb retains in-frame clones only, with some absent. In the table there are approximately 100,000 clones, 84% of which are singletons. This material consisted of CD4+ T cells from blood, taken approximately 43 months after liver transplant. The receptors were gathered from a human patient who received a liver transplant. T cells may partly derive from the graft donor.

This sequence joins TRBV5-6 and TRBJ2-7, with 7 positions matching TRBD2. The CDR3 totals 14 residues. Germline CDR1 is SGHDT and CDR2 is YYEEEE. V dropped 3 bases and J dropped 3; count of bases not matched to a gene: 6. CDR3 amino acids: CASSSRTRNYEQYF. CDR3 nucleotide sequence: TGTGCCAGCAGCTCCCGGACTAGAAACTACGAGCAGTACTTC.

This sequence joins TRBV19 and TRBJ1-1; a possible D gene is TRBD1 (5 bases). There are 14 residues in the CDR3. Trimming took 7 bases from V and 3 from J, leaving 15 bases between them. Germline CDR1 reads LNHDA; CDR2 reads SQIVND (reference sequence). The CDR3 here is CASIPYGGDTEAFF. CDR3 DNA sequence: TGTGCCAGTATCCCCTATGGGGGGGACACTGAAGCTTTCTTT.

This chain's CDR3 is CASSLSGLAGGEQYF. The CDR3 DNA sequence: TGTGCCAGCAGTTTATCGGGACTAGCGGGAGGCGAGCAGTACTTC. The chain is built from TRBV27 and TRBJ2-7; 15 nucleotides align to TRBD2. The CDR3 loop spans 15 amino acids. The germline V gene encodes CDR1 MNHEY and CDR2 SMNVEV (reference sequence). V trimming: 0 bases; J trimming: 6 bases; junction bases outside the gene matches: 0.

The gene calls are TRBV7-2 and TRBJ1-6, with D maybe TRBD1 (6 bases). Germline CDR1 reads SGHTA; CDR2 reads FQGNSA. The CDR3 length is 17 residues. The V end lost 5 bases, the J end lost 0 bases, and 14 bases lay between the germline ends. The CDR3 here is CASSADSLSSYNSPLHF. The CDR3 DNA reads TGTGCCAGCAGCGCGGACAGCCTCAGCTCCTATAATTCACCCCTCCACTTT.

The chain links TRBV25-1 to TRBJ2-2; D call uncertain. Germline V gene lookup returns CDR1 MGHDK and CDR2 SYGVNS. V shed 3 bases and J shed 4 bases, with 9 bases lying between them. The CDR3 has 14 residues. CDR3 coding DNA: TGTGCCAGCAGTGAGTGGACCGGCACCGGGGAGCTGTTTTTT. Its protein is CASSEWTGTGELFF.

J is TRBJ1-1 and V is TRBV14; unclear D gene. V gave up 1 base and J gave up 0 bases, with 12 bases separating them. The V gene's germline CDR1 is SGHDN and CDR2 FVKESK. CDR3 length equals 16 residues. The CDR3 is CASSQGFVVVNTEAFF. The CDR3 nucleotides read TGTGCCAGCAGCCAAGGATTCGTGGTTGTGAACACTGAAGCTTTCTTT.

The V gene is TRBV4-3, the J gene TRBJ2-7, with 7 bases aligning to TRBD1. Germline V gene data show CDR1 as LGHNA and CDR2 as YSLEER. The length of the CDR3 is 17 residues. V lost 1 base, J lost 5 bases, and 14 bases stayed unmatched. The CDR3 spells CASSQAYGALTGDEQYF. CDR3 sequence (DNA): TGCGCCAGCAGCCAAGCTTATGGGGCCCTAACAGGGGACGAGCAGTACTTC.

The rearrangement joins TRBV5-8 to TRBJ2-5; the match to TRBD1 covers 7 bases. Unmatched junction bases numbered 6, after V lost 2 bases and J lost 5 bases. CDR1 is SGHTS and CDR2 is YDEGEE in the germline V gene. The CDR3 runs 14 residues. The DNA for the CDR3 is TGTGCCAGCAGCTTTACAGGGGCTAGGGAGACCCAGTACTTC. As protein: CASSFTGARETQYF.

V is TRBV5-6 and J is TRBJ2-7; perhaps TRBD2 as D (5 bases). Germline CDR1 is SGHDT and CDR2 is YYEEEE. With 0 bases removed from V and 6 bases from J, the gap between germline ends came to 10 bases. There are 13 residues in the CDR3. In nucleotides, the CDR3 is TGTGCCAGCAGCTTGGTATTTCGGGGCGAGCAGTACTTC. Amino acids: CASSLVFRGEQYF.

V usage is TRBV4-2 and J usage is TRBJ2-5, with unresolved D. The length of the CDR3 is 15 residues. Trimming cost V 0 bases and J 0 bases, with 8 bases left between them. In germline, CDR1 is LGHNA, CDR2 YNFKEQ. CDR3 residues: CASSQEEPYQETQYF. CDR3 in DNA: TGTGCCAGCAGCCAAGAAGAACCGTACCAAGAGACCCAGTACTTC.

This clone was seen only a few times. The CDR3, as DNA: TGTGCCAGCAGTTTAGGGGGGAGGCTGTCCTACAATGAGCAGTTCTTC. Translated, it gives CASSLGGRLSYNEQFF. The rearrangement links TRBV27 to TRBJ2-1; a possible D gene is TRBD2 (6 bases). The CDR3 has 16 amino acids. Trimming took 2 bases from V and 1 from J, leaving 12 bases between them. Germline CDR1 and CDR2: MNHEY and SMNVEV (reference sequence).

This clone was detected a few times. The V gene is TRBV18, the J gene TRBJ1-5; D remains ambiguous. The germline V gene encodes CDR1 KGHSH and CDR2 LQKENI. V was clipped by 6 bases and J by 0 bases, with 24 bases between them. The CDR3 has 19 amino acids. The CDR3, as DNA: TGTGCCAGCTCCCTAGTCCGGGCAAGGAAATTCGATAGCAATCAGCCCCAGCATTTT. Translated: CASSLVRARKFDSNQPQHF.

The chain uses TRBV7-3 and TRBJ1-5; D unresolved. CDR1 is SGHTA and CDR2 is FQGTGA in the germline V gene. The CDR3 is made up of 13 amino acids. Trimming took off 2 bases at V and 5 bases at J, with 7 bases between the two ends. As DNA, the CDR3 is TGTGCCAGCAGCTTAGCTCCCCATCAGCCCCAGCATTTT. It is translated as CASSLAPHQPQHF.

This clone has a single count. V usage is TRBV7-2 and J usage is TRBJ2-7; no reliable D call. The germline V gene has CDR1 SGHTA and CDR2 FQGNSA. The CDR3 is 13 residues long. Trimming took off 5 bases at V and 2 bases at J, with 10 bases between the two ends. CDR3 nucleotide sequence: TGTGCCAGCAGCCTCCACACCACCTACGAGCAGTACTTC. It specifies CASSLHTTYEQYF.